Listed below are T cell receptor beta chains from one sample, sequenced in a study of response to subunit inactivated influenza vaccine. TCRdb reprocessed the RT-PCR reads with MiXCR, giving one entry per CDR3 protein. This table holds around 250,000 distinct CDR3 sequences, 9.5% to 15% found once. The sequences come from non-naive T cells sorted from PBMCs, collected 14 days before vaccination. These receptors originate from a man between 50 and 59 years old who received an inactivated influenza vaccine. Both conserved end residues are part of each CDR3. A D gene is named only where the DNA matches it firmly. A row's size may be missing; if present it is once, few, many or a size class.

D gene	V gene	clone size	J gene	CDR3 DNA	CDR3 protein
NA	TRBV5-4	few	TRBJ2-5	TGTGCCAGCAGCTTGGGGCCAACAACGGAAGAGACCCAGTACTTC	CASSLGPTTEETQYF
NA	TRBV28	few	TRBJ2-4	TGTGCCAGCAGTTTATGGGGGGGCGAACCCAAAAACATTCAGTACTTC	CASSLWGGEPKNIQYF
NA	TRBV21-1	few	TRBJ1-5	TGTGCCAGCAGCAAAGGCGCAGGGGGCAATAGCAATCAGCCCCAGCATTTT	CASSKGAGGNSNQPQHF
TRBD1	TRBV7-9	many	TRBJ2-5	TGTGCCAGCAGCCCCAGGGGGCCAGAGACCCAGTACTTC	CASSPRGPETQYF
NA	TRBV27	many	TRBJ2-1	TGTGCCAGCAGTTTAAAGACAGGGACTCCGTACAATGAGCAGTTCTTC	CASSLKTGTPYNEQFF
NA	TRBV6-1	few	TRBJ2-1	TGTGCCAGCAGGATTCTAGCGAATTACAATGAGCAGTTCTTC	CASRILANYNEQFF
NA	TRBV28	few	TRBJ1-2	TGTGCCAGCAGTTCCCCCGGGTCCCTCTCCTATGGCTACACCTTC	CASSSPGSLSYGYTF
NA	TRBV7-9	NA	TRBJ1-5	TGTGCCAGCAGCTTAGGGGGATTTTATCAGCCCCAGCATTTT	CASSLGGFYQPQHF
TRBD1	TRBV20-1	NA	TRBJ1-1	TGCAGTGCTAGGCCGACAGGGACCTACACTGAAGCTTTCTTT	CSARPTGTYTEAFF
TRBD2	TRBV11-3	few	TRBJ2-5	TGTGCCAGCAGCTTAACGGGAGGACAAGAGACCCAGTACTTC	CASSLTGGQETQYF
NA	TRBV7-2	few	TRBJ2-3	TGTGCCAGCGCAACGGGAAACACAGATACGCAGTATTTT	CASATGNTDTQYF
NA	TRBV10-3	few	TRBJ2-1	TGTGCCATCAGTGAGTCGGGGCATGACTCCTACAATGAGCAGTTCTTC	CAISESGHDSYNEQFF
TRBD1	TRBV27	few	TRBJ2-7	TGTGCCAGCAGTTCCCAGGGGGCCTCCTACGAGCAGTACTTC	CASSSQGASYEQYF
NA	TRBV3-1	NA	TRBJ1-2	TGTGCCAGCAGCCAGCAGTTGTGGGGCGTCCGGGCTGGCTACACCTTC	CASSQQLWGVRAGYTF